This T cell receptor (beta chain) was captured in a study of T cells in Graves' hyperthyroidism and ophthalmopathy. Researchers took RNA transcripts and amplified the TCR beta CDR3 regions from them. The TCR CDR3 was amplified in a first-round RT-PCR using the HTBI primer set. TCRdb analysed the multiplex PCR reads with MiXCR anew, one entry per CDR3 protein. The sample carries nearly 600,000 distinct CDR3 sequences, about 15% recorded once. Study results and caveats: Peripheral blood also featured most of the thyroid clonotypes expanded above 0.001.

Each patient was aged 18 to 65 and had newly diagnosed hyperthyroidism of under 2 months' duration. In making diagnoses, clinical symptoms, serum thyroxine and TRAb, thyroid ultrasound and orbital computed tomography were all used. This clonotype was observed a few times. The antigen is undetermined. J lost 0 bases, V lost 8 bases, and 9 bases had no gene match. The CDR3 is made up of 16 amino acids. Germline CDR1 MDHEN, CDR2 SYDVKM. This chain joins TRBV28 and TRBJ1-3; 8 nucleotides agree with TRBD1. The clonotype comes from a woman in her 30s with Graves' hyperthyroidism that later progressed to Graves' ophthalmopathy. Sequencing used blood. As DNA, the CDR3 is TGTGCCAGCTACACCGGACAGGGCGCCTCTGGAAACACCATATATTTT. Encoded protein: CASYTGQGASGNTIYF.